Given below is one TCR beta chain in context. Its antigen is as yet unknown. From the reads, TCRdb called clonotypes with MiXCR, one entry per CDR3 protein. This sample has 680,000 or so distinct CDR3 sequences, with less than 40% found just once. This sample stems from a study of T cell repertoires in cytomegalovirus infection. Whole-study context: CMV infection together with matching HLA type was indicated by public TCR beta signatures. Regarding the study as a whole: HLA-C-restricted CMV clonotypes gave the most frequent clonotype in two of eight donors.

V lost 4 bases, J lost 2 bases, and 20 bases lay in between. CDR3 length: 17 amino acids. The germline gives CDR1 SNHLY, CDR2 FYNNEI. The chain combines TRBV2 with TRBJ2-5; no clear D. Sequenced sample: PBMCs. This receptor was identified in a human donor in good health (CMV status not recorded). Some clones in this sample may be carry-over from other donors' samples. CDR3 coding DNA: TGTGCCAGCAGTGTGGAAGGCACCATATCAAGACAAGAGACCCAGTACTTC. Protein product: CASSVEGTISRQETQYF.